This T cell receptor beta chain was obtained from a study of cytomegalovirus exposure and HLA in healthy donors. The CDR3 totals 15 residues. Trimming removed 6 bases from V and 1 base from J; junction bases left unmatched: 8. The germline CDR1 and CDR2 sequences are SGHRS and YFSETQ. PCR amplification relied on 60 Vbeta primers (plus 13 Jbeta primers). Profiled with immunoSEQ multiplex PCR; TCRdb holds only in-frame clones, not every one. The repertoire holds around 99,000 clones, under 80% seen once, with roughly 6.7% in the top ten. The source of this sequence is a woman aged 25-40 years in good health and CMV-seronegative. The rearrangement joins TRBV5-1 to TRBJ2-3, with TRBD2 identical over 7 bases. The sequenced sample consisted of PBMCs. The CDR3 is CASTSAGQRTDTQYF. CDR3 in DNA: TGCGCCAGCACCTCAGCGGGGCAACGCACAGATACGCAGTATTTT.